This TCR beta chain was sequenced in a study of technical replicates of blood from a handful of donors (dated by TCRdb to 2016 to 2017). The V end loses 3 bases and the J end loses 5 bases, and a stretch of 6 bases separates them. CDR1 and CDR2, per the germline V gene, are SGHRS and YFSETQ. Reading from cysteine to phenylalanine, the CDR3 counts 11 amino acids. Only the CDR3 portion is preserved as DNA: 33 bases, with reading frame beginning at the first base. Preparation of the library involved the immunoSEQ multiplex PCR assay. TCRdb mirrors the immuneACCESS table, restricted to in-frame sequences. Some clones are absent from its copies; in checked studies, under half trace to an unresolved V gene, and the reason for the others is unknown. The sample table lists approximately 81,000 clones, 80% to 90% of them with a count of one. Around 4% of the sample rests with the top ten. Concerning this clone itself: Its specific antigen is unknown. The input lacks base qualities; no much larger clone sits a single base away.

The receptor chain draws on TRBV5-1 and TRBJ2-7; a tentative D match to TRBD2 spans 5 bases. Sequencing used PBMCs. This clonotype was sampled from a human donor in good health. Some clones in this sample may be carry-over from other donors' samples. The DNA is TGCGCCAGCAGCTGGGAGAACGAGCAGTACTTC. It translates to CASSWENEQYF.